What follows are 17 T cell receptor beta chains derived from one specimen sequenced in a study of response to subunit inactivated influenza vaccine. Each CDR3 protein gets one entry after TCRdb re-called the RT-PCR reads with MiXCR. The sample carries approximately 500,000 distinct CDR3 sequences, 13% recorded once. Sequences were derived from PBMCs from blood, sampled 40 to 50 days after vaccination. These receptors originate from a man aged 50 to 60 who received an inactivated influenza vaccine.

This clonotype was seen more than once but under ten times. This chain links TRBV18 with TRBJ2-3; tentative D call: TRBD1 (6 bases). Germline V gene lookup returns CDR1 KGHSH and CDR2 LQKENI. V was clipped by 4 bases and J by 1 base, with 15 bases between them. This CDR3 has 16 amino acids. DNA of the CDR3: TGTGCCAGCTCACGAAAGACAGGCTCTGGCACAGATACGCAGTATTTT. Translating gives CASSRKTGSGTDTQYF.

The CDR3 DNA follows: TGTGCCAGCAGTAGTTACGGAGACTATGGCTACACCTTC. As protein: CASSSYGDYGYTF. The V gene is TRBV27, the J gene TRBJ1-2, with D unclear. CDR1 and CDR2 from the germline V gene are MNHEY and SMNVEV (reference sequence). Trimming pared 5 bases from V and 3 bases from J, leaving 10 bases between. CDR3 length: 13 residues.

The J gene is TRBJ2-2, the V gene TRBV4-3, with TRBD1 matching over 9 bases. The CDR3 has 16 residues. J was trimmed by 5 bases and V by 5 bases; bases with no gene match: 9. Germline V gene data show CDR1 as LGHNA and CDR2 as YSLEER. The CDR3: CASSTGGVGGTGELFF. The CDR3 DNA reads as TGCGCCAGCAGCACAGGGGGCGTCGGTGGTACCGGGGAGCTGTTTTTT.

This clonotype was counted a few times. The genes are TRBV25-1 and TRBJ2-1; D unresolved. This CDR3 is built from 14 residues. The germline V gene encodes CDR1 MGHDK and CDR2 SYGVNS. The ends were cut back, 0 bases at V and 7 bases at J, with 10 bases in the middle. The CDR3 nucleotides are TGTGCCAGCAGTGAATATTTTCAGAGTAATGAGCAGTTCTTC. Its translation: CASSEYFQSNEQFF.

This clonotype turned up a few times. The chain couples TRBV5-1 to TRBJ1-4; D is ambiguous. From germline, CDR1 is SGHRS and CDR2 YFSETQ. The CDR3 consists of 13 residues. The V end was cut by 0 bases, the J end by 8 bases, with 8 bases between. The CDR3, as DNA: TGCGCCAGCAGCTTGGGGCCGAGGGAAAAACTGTTTTTT. It codes for CASSLGPREKLFF.

The chain employs TRBV12-3 or TRBV12-4 and TRBJ2-2; a possible D gene is TRBD1 (5 bases). The CDR3 totals 15 residues. Trimming took 5 bases from V and 7 from J, leaving 17 bases between them. In nucleotides, the CDR3 is TGTGCCAGCAGTCGCTCCCTTAGGGGTGGCGGGGAGCTGTTTTTT. This gives the protein CASSRSLRGGGELFF.

This clonotype appeared many times. This sequence joins TRBV4-2 and TRBJ2-2; maybe TRBD1 (5 bases). Trimming took off 0 bases at V and 6 bases at J, with 17 bases between the two ends. The germline CDR1 and CDR2 sequences are LGHNA and YNFKEQ. The CDR3 runs 17 residues. CDR3 coding DNA: TGTGCCAGCAGCCAAGATTGGCAGGGTAAAAGGGCCGGGGAGCTGTTTTTT. Translated, it gives CASSQDWQGKRAGELFF.

This sequence joins TRBV28 and TRBJ2-1; 14 nucleotides agree with TRBD2. With V trimmed by 7 bases and J by 9 bases, 11 bases remained unmatched. The germline gives CDR1 MDHEN, CDR2 SYDVKM. The CDR3 totals 16 residues. CDR3 DNA sequence: TGTGCCAGCACCCCCGGGGGGACTAGCGGGAGAATTGAGCAGTTCTTC. Amino acid sequence: CASTPGGTSGRIEQFF.

This clonotype was detected many times. The chain joins TRBV20-1 to TRBJ2-1, with D perhaps matching TRBD2 (6 bases). The germline gives CDR1 DFQATT, CDR2 SNEGSKA (reference sequence). The CDR3 is 17 residues long. Trimming removed 3 bases at V and 2 bases at J, with 20 bases between. DNA of the CDR3: TGCAGTGCTAGCCGTCCTAGGGACGGGAGAACCTACAATGAGCAGTTCTTC. This sequence encodes CSASRPRDGRTYNEQFF.

V and J are TRBV6-1 and TRBJ1-1; 8 bases map to TRBD1. Germline V gene sequence: CDR1 MNHNS, CDR2 SASEGT. The V gene end was trimmed by 5 bases and the J gene end by 5 bases; junction bases not matched to a gene: 4. CDR3 length equals 13 residues. In nucleotides, the CDR3 is TGTGCCAGCAGTCGACAGGGGTGGACTGAAGCTTTCTTT. It is translated as CASSRQGWTEAFF.

This clonotype occurred a few times. The CDR3 DNA is TGTGCCAGCAGCTTAGGCTTGGCTCCATCAGGGTACGAGCAGTACTTC. Protein: CASSLGLAPSGYEQYF. The V gene is TRBV7-2, the J gene TRBJ2-7; TRBD1 is a possible D gene (5 bases). Germline V gene lookup returns CDR1 SGHTA and CDR2 FQGNSA. V lost 1 base and J 4 bases, leaving 17 bases between the germline ends. The CDR3 contains 16 residues.

This clonotype has only a few counts. This sequence joins TRBV28 and TRBJ2-1; 12 bases agree with TRBD2. J was trimmed by 5 bases and V by 6 bases; bases with no gene match: 5. CDR3 length: 15 amino acids. The germline CDR1 and CDR2 sequences are MDHEN and SYDVKM. The CDR3 bases are TGTGCCAGCAGATCTAGCGGGAGGGCCAACAATGAGCAGTTCTTC. Its protein product is CASRSSGRANNEQFF. Complete variable domain (other parts from reference TRBV28 and TRBJ2-1): DVKVTQSSRYLVKRTGEKVFLECVQDMDHENMFWYRQDPGLGLRLIYFSYDVKMKEKGDIPEGYSVSREKKERFSLILESASTNQTSMYLCASRSSGRANNEQFFGPGTRLTVL.

This clonotype has a handful of counts. The chain recombines TRBV6-2 or TRBV6-3 with TRBJ2-1; 10 bases are shared with TRBD2. CDR1 and CDR2 from the germline V gene are MNHEY and SVGEGT. The CDR3 covers 16 residues. Trimming cost V 4 bases and J 1 base; bases outside gene matches: 4. The CDR3: CASSSPGLASYNEQFF. For the CDR3, the DNA is TGTGCCAGCAGTTCACCGGGACTAGCGTCCTACAATGAGCAGTTCTTC.

This clonotype was observed a handful of times. CDR3 protein: CASSLAGVRNEQYF. In DNA form, the CDR3 reads TGCGCCAGCAGCTTGGCGGGGGTACGGAACGAGCAGTACTTC. The chain joins TRBV5-1 to TRBJ2-7, with a weak D call TRBD2 (6 bases). CDR3 size: 14 residues. V was pared by 0 bases and J by 5 bases, with 12 bases between. Germline CDR1 SGHRS, CDR2 YFSETQ.

This clonotype showed up just once. The rearrangement joins TRBV9 to TRBJ1-2, with D possibly being TRBD1 (5 bases). The CDR3 covers 15 residues. V lost 0 bases and J lost 0, with 9 bases in between. CDR1 and CDR2 (germline): SGDLS, YYNGEE. The CDR3 here is CASSVEDTSNYGYTF. The CDR3 DNA is TGTGCCAGCAGCGTAGAGGACACCTCTAACTATGGCTACACCTTC.

This CDR3 reads CASSLDSNNEQFF. CDR3 in DNA: TGTGCCAGCAGCTTAGACAGTAACAATGAGCAGTTCTTC. The rearrangement links TRBV7-3 to TRBJ2-1; D is possibly TRBD1 (5 bases). Germline V gene lookup returns CDR1 SGHTA and CDR2 FQGTGA. The CDR3 sequence is 13 residues long. V was trimmed by 2 bases and J by 5 bases, leaving 7 bases between them.

This clonotype came up a few times. The CDR3 reads CAMAREVGTGELFF. In DNA, the CDR3 is TGTGCCATGGCCCGAGAGGTCGGCACCGGGGAGCTGTTTTTT. The chain has TRBV10-3 and TRBJ2-2; D is uncertain. In germline, CDR1 is ENHRY, CDR2 SYGVKD. Trimming took off 9 bases at V and 4 bases at J, with 15 bases between the two ends. The CDR3 totals 14 residues.